The rows below give T cell receptor beta chains drawn from one sample of a study of shared clonotypes between healthy human individuals. Sequencing used immunoSEQ multiplex PCR; TCRdb keeps in-frame clones, though not all of them. The table lists about 750,000 clones, around 92% of them singletons. Sequenced sample: naive CD8+ T cells sorted from blood. These receptors were taken from a man aged 30 to 45 in good health. The CDR3 runs from the conserved cysteine through the conserved F or W. D genes are given only for firm matches. Size values are once, few and many counts, or a class for expanded clones, and some rows have none.

d_call: -
clone_size: -
j_call: TRBJ2-7
v_call: TRBV14
cdr3_nt: TGTGCCAGCAGCCAAGCGCTCTGGGGCGACTTCAGGGACGAGCAGTACTTC
cdr3_aa: CASSQALWGDFRDEQYF

d_call: -
clone_size: -
j_call: TRBJ2-1
v_call: TRBV5-4
cdr3_nt: TGTGCCAGCAGCGATTCGACTGACGTGAGGGGTAATGAGCAGTTCTTC
cdr3_aa: CASSDSTDVRGNEQFF

d_call: -
clone_size: -
j_call: TRBJ2-7
v_call: TRBV27
cdr3_nt: TGTGCCAGCAGTCCGAACTCGGGACTTCCTCTCTACGAGCAGTACTTC
cdr3_aa: CASSPNSGLPLYEQYF

d_call: TRBD1
clone_size: -
j_call: TRBJ2-7
v_call: TRBV19
cdr3_nt: TGTGCCAGTAGTATGACAGGGGCCTACGAGCAGTACTTC
cdr3_aa: CASSMTGAYEQYF

d_call: -
clone_size: -
j_call: TRBJ1-1
v_call: TRBV10-3
cdr3_nt: TGTGCCATCAGTGAGTCGATTGGGGATGAAGCTTTCTTT
cdr3_aa: CAISESIGDEAFF

d_call: -
clone_size: once
j_call: TRBJ2-5
v_call: TRBV30
cdr3_nt: TGTGCCTGGTCGGACCAAGAGACCCAGTACTTC
cdr3_aa: CAWSDQETQYF

d_call: -
clone_size: -
j_call: TRBJ1-1
v_call: TRBV6-1
cdr3_nt: TGTGCCAGCAGTGGCGAGTACACTGAAGCTTTCTTT
cdr3_aa: CASSGEYTEAFF

d_call: -
clone_size: -
j_call: TRBJ2-3
v_call: TRBV9
cdr3_nt: TGTGCCAGCAGCGACCAGAATTTT
cdr3_aa: CASSDQNF

d_call: TRBD2
clone_size: -
j_call: TRBJ2-3
v_call: TRBV7-2
cdr3_nt: TGTGCCAGCAGCATAGGCCCTAGCGGAAGCACAGATACGCAGTATTTT
cdr3_aa: CASSIGPSGSTDTQYF

d_call: -
clone_size: -
j_call: TRBJ2-3
v_call: TRBV10-2
cdr3_nt: TGCGCCAGCAGTGAGTCGGCGGGGCCCACAGATACGCAGTATTTT
cdr3_aa: CASSESAGPTDTQYF

d_call: -
clone_size: -
j_call: TRBJ2-3
v_call: TRBV9
cdr3_nt: TGTGCCAGCAGGTCTCGAGGGGAGAGCACAGATACGCAGTATTTT
cdr3_aa: CASRSRGESTDTQYF

d_call: TRBD1
clone_size: -
j_call: TRBJ2-7
v_call: TRBV2
cdr3_nt: TGTGCCAGCATCAGCCGACAGGGTCACCGCTACGAGCAGTACTTC
cdr3_aa: CASISRQGHRYEQYF

d_call: -
clone_size: -
j_call: TRBJ2-7
v_call: TRBV4-3
cdr3_nt: TGCGCCAGCAGCCTTAGACTGGAGAGCTCCTACGAGCAGTACTTC
cdr3_aa: CASSLRLESSYEQYF

d_call: TRBD2
clone_size: -
j_call: TRBJ2-7
v_call: TRBV5-1
cdr3_nt: TGCGCCAGCAGCTTTACTAGCGGGGGGACCTACGAGCAGTACTTC
cdr3_aa: CASSFTSGGTYEQYF

d_call: -
clone_size: -
j_call: TRBJ2-7
v_call: TRBV7-2
cdr3_nt: TGTGCCAGCAGCTTTCTAACCTACGAGCAGTACTTC
cdr3_aa: CASSFLTYEQYF

d_call: -
clone_size: -
j_call: TRBJ1-1
v_call: TRBV9
cdr3_nt: TGTGCCAGCAGCCCCCGTCAATCAGGGACTGGGATGAACACTGAAGCTTTCTTT
cdr3_aa: CASSPRQSGTGMNTEAFF

d_call: -
clone_size: -
j_call: TRBJ2-7
v_call: TRBV27
cdr3_nt: TGTGCCAGCAGCTCCCTGGGAGCTACCCTAGTTAATCCCTACGAGCAGTACTTC
cdr3_aa: CASSSLGATLVNPYEQYF

d_call: -
clone_size: -
j_call: TRBJ1-1
v_call: TRBV6-6
cdr3_nt: TGTGCCAGCAGTCTGCAGGACACTGAAGCTTTCTTT
cdr3_aa: CASSLQDTEAFF

d_call: TRBD2
clone_size: -
j_call: TRBJ2-5
v_call: TRBV13
cdr3_nt: TGTGCCAGCAGCATAGCGGGACTAGCGGACCAAGAGACCCAGTACTTC
cdr3_aa: CASSIAGLADQETQYF

d_call: TRBD2
clone_size: -
j_call: TRBJ2-3
v_call: TRBV10-1
cdr3_nt: TGCGCCAGCAGAAGAGCGGGACTAGCGGGCGACACAGATACGCAGTATTTT
cdr3_aa: CASRRAGLAGDTDTQYF

d_call: -
clone_size: -
j_call: TRBJ2-7
v_call: TRBV13
cdr3_nt: TGTGCCAGCAGCGTAGGCTGGAGCTCCTACGAGCAGTACTTC
cdr3_aa: CASSVGWSSYEQYF

d_call: TRBD2
clone_size: -
j_call: TRBJ2-2
v_call: TRBV18
cdr3_nt: TGTGCCAGCTCACCCGGGTCAGCGGGAACAATCACGAACACCGGGGAGCTGTTTTTT
cdr3_aa: CASSPGSAGTITNTGELFF